This T cell receptor (beta chain) comes out of a study of cytomegalovirus exposure and HLA in healthy donors. Study-level results: The authors listed about 170 TCR beta chains as cytomegalovirus-associated.

Losses at the gene ends were 6 bases for V and 7 bases for J; bases not matched to a gene: 12. The CDR3 loop spans 15 amino acids. Germline loops: CDR1 MDHEN, CDR2 SYDVKM. It was with 60 Vbeta and 13 Jbeta primers that the PCR ran. Libraries were prepared by immunoSEQ multiplex PCR; TCRdb keeps only in-frame clonotypes and omits some of them. Among approximately 260,000 clones, 80% to 90% were seen once, and the ten largest hold approximately 2%. This clone was found a few times. The antigen is undetermined. The material sequenced was PBMCs. V usage is TRBV28 and J usage is TRBJ1-2; TRBD1 agrees at 9 bases. The origin of this receptor is a woman aged 40 to 49 in good health and CMV-seropositive. CDR3 DNA sequence: TGTGCCAGCAGCCCCCGGGACAGGGCCATAGGTGGCTACACCTTC. Translating it yields CASSPRDRAIGGYTF.